This T cell receptor beta chain is from a study of molecular identifiers for immune sequencing clone quantification. The germline V gene has CDR1 MNHNY and CDR2 SVGAGI (reference sequence). The junction had 5 bases not matched to a gene; V was cut back by 5 bases and J by 0 bases. The CDR3 is 16 residues long. Library preparation followed earlier protocols using designated TCR primers. Using its own MiXCR run on the PCR reads, TCRdb lists one record per CDR3 protein. The sample has about 640,000 distinct CDR3 sequences, roughly 21% seen once. Researchers sorted naive CD8 T cells as cells that were CD8+CD4-CCR7+CD45RA+. This clonotype has ten or more counts. The antigen is unknown. Whole-study findings and limits: Under 1% of molecules in naive cells, but over 97% of effector molecules, belonged to clones above 20 RNA copies. In a background of around 970,000 naive cells, spiked Jurkat TCR RNA from one cell was reportedly detectable.

The chain couples TRBV6-6 to TRBJ2-2; TRBD1 matches at 8 bases. The source material was naive CD8+ T cells from blood, with Jurkat cell RNA spiked in. Described subset: FACS-sorted CD8+CD4-CCR7+CD45RA+ naive T cells. This TCR was sampled from a human donor in good health. Some libraries in this study had Jurkat cell RNA spiked in. CDR3 residues: CASSDPGGANTGELFF. DNA for the CDR3: TGTGCCAGCAGTGATCCAGGGGGCGCGAACACCGGGGAGCTGTTTTTT.